One and the same sample provided the 30 T cell receptor beta chains below, sequenced in a study of blood T cells in healthy people across ages. Using a J-beta primer mix together with a sample-barcoded 5' primer, a second PCR was run for about 6 to 12 cycles. TCRdb re-called the 5' RACE reads with MiXCR, one entry per CDR3 protein. The data show 1,500,000 or so distinct CDR3 sequences, with 35% to 45% seen just once and around 4% held by the top ten. Sequencing used blood. These receptor sequences come from a woman aged 18-29 years in good health.

The chain joins TRBV12-3 or TRBV12-4 to TRBJ1-4, with 8 bases that match TRBD1. CDR3 length: 15 residues. The V segment lost 6 bases and the J segment 6 bases; nucleotides outside the gene matches: 9. CDR3 nucleotide sequence: TGTGCCAGCAGCCAACAGGGGGAGTATCATGAAAAACTGTTTTTT. Protein sequence: CASSQQGEYHEKLFF.

This clonotype has just a few counts. The V and J genes are TRBV7-2 and TRBJ2-3, with D uncertain. Germline lookup yields CDR1 SGHTA and CDR2 FQGNSA. This CDR3 region has 14 residues. The germline V and J ends were trimmed by 6 bases and 5 bases, with 15 bases remaining between them. The CDR3 DNA sequence: TGTGCCAGCAGTCGATTAGGGATGGGAGATACGCAGTATTTT. It specifies CASSRLGMGDTQYF.

The chain couples TRBV11-2 to TRBJ2-1; D is undetermined. CDR1 is SGHAT and CDR2 is FQNNGV in the germline V gene. This CDR3 spans 13 amino acids. The V end was cut by 0 bases, the J end by 12 bases, with 12 bases between. For the CDR3, the DNA is TGTGCCAGCAGCTTAGATTCGCGAGGCGGGCAGTTCTTC. Its translation: CASSLDSRGGQFF.

This clonotype was seen a few times. V and J are TRBV18 and TRBJ1-1; possible D gene TRBD1, 6 bases. V lost 3 bases and J lost 1, with 12 bases in between. The CDR3 spans 15 residues. Germline values: CDR1 KGHSH, CDR2 LQKENI. CDR3 sequence (DNA): TGTGCCAGCTCACCTTCACAGGGCCCGAACACTGAAGCTTTCTTT. Encoded protein: CASSPSQGPNTEAFF. The full variable domain, its missing parts supplied by reference TRBV18 and TRBJ1-1, is NAGVMQNPRHLVRRRGQEARLRCSPMKGHSHVYWYRQLPEEGLKFMVYLQKENIIDESGMPKERFSAEFPKEGPSILRIQQVVRGDSAAYFCASSPSQGPNTEAFFGQGTRLTVV.

This clonotype has a handful of counts. The gene calls are TRBV20-1 and TRBJ2-1, with a weak D call TRBD2 (6 bases). Trimming took off 0 bases at V and 6 bases at J, with 12 bases between the two ends. The CDR3 is 14 amino acids. Looked up from germline, CDR1 is DFQATT and CDR2 is SNEGSKA (reference sequence). The CDR3, as DNA: TGCAGTGCTAGAGATTTACAGCGGGTCAATGAGCAGTTCTTC. It specifies CSARDLQRVNEQFF.

This clonotype was observed at least ten times. The chain uses TRBV7-2 and TRBJ2-3; 9 nucleotides agree with TRBD1. The V and J ends lost 5 bases and 2 bases, in that order; junction bases with no gene match: 14. The germline V gene has CDR1 SGHTA and CDR2 FQGNSA. The CDR3 sequence is 18 residues long. Here the CDR3 DNA reads TGTGCCAGCAGCCCTACCTCTCAGACAGGGGGAGCCACAGATACGCAGTATTTT. Translation: CASSPTSQTGGATDTQYF.

This clonotype appeared many times. The junction shows a germline mismatch at one end, possibly a read error. This chain joins TRBV4-3 and TRBJ1-1; D ambiguous. Germline V gene sequence: CDR1 LGHNA, CDR2 YSLEER. The CDR3 extends over 14 amino acids. CDR3 bases: TGTGCCAGCAGCCAAGTGGGCGGGAACACTGAAGCTTTCTTT. Translated, it gives CASSQVGGNTEAFF.

The chain joins TRBV12-3 or TRBV12-4 to TRBJ2-1; 12 bases agree with TRBD2. V gave up 2 bases and J gave up 8 bases; unmatched junction bases: 7. There are 16 residues in the CDR3. CDR3 residues: CASSLRLAGVVDEQFF. CDR3 coding DNA: TGTGCCAGCAGTTTACGACTAGCGGGGGTAGTGGATGAGCAGTTCTTC.

The V call is TRBV7-2, the J call TRBJ1-2; D is unresolved. The germline V gene has CDR1 SGHTA and CDR2 FQGNSA. CDR3 length equals 14 residues. The V end lost 3 bases, the J end lost 6 bases, and 14 bases lay between the germline ends. DNA of the CDR3: TGTGCCAGCAGCTTCTCCCCCGGACGGGATGGCTACACCTTC. This translates into CASSFSPGRDGYTF. Complete variable domain (other parts from reference TRBV7-2 and TRBJ1-2): GAGVSQSPSNKVTEKGKDVELRCDPISGHTALYWYRQSLGQGLEFLIYFQGNSAPDKSGLPSDRFSAERTGGSVSTLTIQRTQQEDSAVYLCASSFSPGRDGYTFGSGTRLTVV.

The table lists this clonotype with a few counts. The J gene is TRBJ1-2, the V gene TRBV15, with a weak D call TRBD1 (5 bases). V was trimmed by 5 bases and J by 2 bases, leaving 18 bases between them. The germline V gene has CDR1 LNHNV and CDR2 YYDKDF (reference sequence). The CDR3 consists of 16 residues. CDR3 protein: CATSVRAARANYGYTF. In nucleotides, the CDR3 is TGTGCCACCAGCGTTCGGGCGGCCAGGGCAAACTATGGCTACACCTTC.

This clonotype has just a few counts. The chain links TRBV6-5 to TRBJ1-2, with 8 bases fitting TRBD1. This CDR3 is 15 amino acids long. The junction had 7 bases not matched to a gene; V was cut back by 5 bases and J by 2 bases. CDR1 and CDR2 from the germline V gene are MNHEY and SVGAGI. The CDR3: CASSAYQGANYGYTF. For the CDR3, the DNA is TGTGCCAGCAGTGCGTATCAGGGGGCGAACTATGGCTACACCTTC.

The chain combines TRBV6-2 or TRBV6-3 with TRBJ2-1; TRBD2 aligns across 10 bases. The CDR3 covers 17 residues. Germline CDR1 MNHEY, CDR2 SVGEGT. The V and J ends lost 1 base and 6 bases, in that order; junction bases with no gene match: 9. CDR3 sequence (DNA): TGTGCCAGCAGTTACTACCTAGCGGGGGACCCGTCCAATGAGCAGTTCTTC. It codes for CASSYYLAGDPSNEQFF.

In this sample, this clonotype turned up a few times. The chain carries TRBV3-1 and TRBJ2-3; 7 bases are shared with TRBD1. With 6 bases clipped from V and 2 bases from J, the junction kept 8 bases outside the gene matches. Germline V lookup: CDR1 LGHDT, CDR2 YNNKEL (reference sequence). The CDR3 spans 15 residues. CDR3 loop: CASSEGAYATDTQYF. CDR3 DNA: TGTGCCAGCAGTGAGGGGGCCTACGCCACAGATACGCAGTATTTT.

This rearrangement joins TRBV20-1 to TRBJ2-7; D may be TRBD1 (5 bases). Germline loops: CDR1 DFQATT, CDR2 SNEGSKA (reference sequence). The CDR3 is 15 residues long. Trimming removed 5 bases at V and 3 bases at J, with 20 bases between. CDR3 sequence reads: CSALPDRPFIYEQYF. The CDR3 region has the DNA TGCAGTGCTCTTCCAGACAGACCCTTTATCTACGAGCAGTACTTC.

The chain is built from TRBV4-1 and TRBJ1-1, with no clear D. Germline loops: CDR1 MGHRA, CDR2 YSYEKL. Trimming left V 2 bases short and J 7 bases short, with 20 bases between. CDR3 size: 16 residues. DNA of the CDR3: TGCGCCAGCAGCCAATCCGACTTCAGAGGTACAAGTGAAGCTTTCTTT. Amino acids: CASSQSDFRGTSEAFF.

The CDR3 region is CASSYRGNSYEQYF. CDR3 nucleotides: TGTGCCAGCTCATACAGGGGGAACTCCTACGAGCAGTACTTC. The gene calls are TRBV18 and TRBJ2-7, with 8 bases lining up with TRBD1. The CDR3 sequence is 14 residues long. After removal of 5 bases from V and 0 bases from J, the junction contained 3 bases not matched to a gene. Germline loops: CDR1 KGHSH, CDR2 LQKENI.

This clonotype was seen just once. This chain joins TRBV24-1 and TRBJ2-3, with unresolved D. Germline V CDR1 and CDR2: KGHDR, SFDVKD. The CDR3 consists of 12 residues. V lost 5 bases to trimming and J lost 2 bases, with 4 bases between them. CDR3 nucleotide sequence: TGTGCCACCAGTGGCACCACAGATACGCAGTATTTT. Its translation: CATSGTTDTQYF.

V gene TRBV28 combines with J gene TRBJ2-7; weak D call: TRBD1 (6 bases). This CDR3 has 12 amino acids. The V and J ends lost 6 bases and 10 bases respectively, with 16 bases between them. Germline V gene data show CDR1 as MDHEN and CDR2 as SYDVKM. CDR3 bases: TGTGCCAGCAGCACACAGGGACGCTCTCAGTACTTC. It yields the protein CASSTQGRSQYF. The complete variable domain, with remaining parts taken from reference TRBV28 and TRBJ2-7, reads DVKVTQSSRYLVKRTGEKVFLECVQDMDHENMFWYRQDPGLGLRLIYFSYDVKMKEKGDIPEGYSVSREKKERFSLILESASTNQTSMYLCASSTQGRSQYFGPGTRLTVT.

The chain has TRBV7-2 and TRBJ2-5; the D is unclear. Germline V gene sequence: CDR1 SGHTA, CDR2 FQGNSA. The CDR3 consists of 13 residues. The V end was cut by 2 bases, the J end by 1 base, with 5 bases between. CDR3 coding DNA: TGTGCCAGCAGCTTACAGGCCCAAGAGACCCAGTACTTC. Residues: CASSLQAQETQYF.

This clonotype was seen a few times. J is TRBJ2-1 and V is TRBV27; D gene ambiguous. CDR3 length equals 13 residues. Germline V gene lookup returns CDR1 MNHEY and CDR2 SMNVEV (reference sequence). V lost 5 bases and J lost 6, with 11 bases in between. CDR3 coding DNA: TGTGCCAGCAGTCCCCTCGGCCGCAATGAGCAGTTCTTC. Translating it yields CASSPLGRNEQFF.

The V and J genes are TRBV7-2 and TRBJ1-1; D unresolved. Germline V gives CDR1 SGHTA, CDR2 FQGNSA. The V end was cut by 6 bases, the J end by 1 base, with 15 bases between. The CDR3 loop spans 15 amino acids. For the CDR3, the DNA is TGTGCCAGCAGGCTCTCACCCCAGGCGAACACTGAAGCTTTCTTT. It yields the protein CASRLSPQANTEAFF. The full variable domain, in which reference TRBV7-2 and TRBJ1-1 provide the parts outside the CDR3, is GAGVSQSPSNKVTEKGKDVELRCDPISGHTALYWYRQSLGQGLEFLIYFQGNSAPDKSGLPSDRFSAERTGGSVSTLTIQRTQQEDSAVYLCASRLSPQANTEAFFGQGTRLTVV.

This clonotype was picked up a small number of times. This chain links TRBV12-3 or TRBV12-4 with TRBJ1-1; D not certain. The V gene lost 5 bases and the J gene lost 1 base, with 11 bases spanning the gap. CDR3 length equals 14 residues. The CDR3 DNA sequence: TGTGCCAGCAGTCCGGACGGCTCGAACACTGAAGCTTTCTTT. The encoded protein is CASSPDGSNTEAFF.

This clonotype has only a few counts. CDR3 DNA: TGTGCCAGCAGCGTACCTAGCGAGAACATTCAGTACTTC. Protein sequence: CASSVPSENIQYF. The rearrangement joins TRBV9 to TRBJ2-4, with a weak D call TRBD2 (6 bases). The CDR3 is made up of 13 amino acids. CDR1 and CDR2 (germline): SGDLS, YYNGEE. V was cut by 1 base and J by 7 bases, with 9 bases left in between.

This chain uses TRBV9 with TRBJ1-2, with 8 bases fitting TRBD1. V shed 3 bases and J 4 bases; nucleotides not matched to a gene: 8. The CDR3 contains 15 residues. Germline V gives CDR1 SGDLS, CDR2 YYNGEE. Here the CDR3 DNA reads TGTGCCAGCAGCGCCACCCAGGGGGCAAGCTATGGCTACACCTTC. It is translated as CASSATQGASYGYTF.

The chain uses TRBV7-9 and TRBJ1-6, with D possibly being TRBD1 (6 bases). This CDR3 has 15 amino acids. Trimming pared 0 bases from V and 3 bases from J, leaving 6 bases between. Per the germline V gene, CDR1 is SEHNR and CDR2 is FQNEAQ (reference sequence). In nucleotides, the CDR3 is TGTGCCAGCAGCTTAGCAGGGGGCTATAATTCACCCCTCCACTTT. Residues: CASSLAGGYNSPLHF.

The sample holds a few counts of this clonotype. The chain recombines TRBV29-1 with TRBJ1-2, with a tentative D call TRBD1 (6 bases). The V gene lost 6 bases and the J gene lost 4 bases, with 12 bases spanning the gap. Germline CDR1 SQVTM, CDR2 ANQGSEA. CDR3 length: 12 amino acids. The CDR3 DNA is TGCAGCGTACCAGGGGAGGGCTATGGCTACACCTTC. This codes for CSVPGEGYGYTF.

The rearrangement joins TRBV20-1 to TRBJ1-2; 12 bases are shared with TRBD1. Germline loops: CDR1 DFQATT, CDR2 SNEGSKA (reference sequence). With V trimmed by 3 bases and J by 3 bases, 5 bases remained unmatched. There are 15 residues in the CDR3. The CDR3 region is CSASGDRGRDYGYTF. For the CDR3, the DNA is TGCAGTGCTAGTGGGGACAGGGGGCGAGACTATGGCTACACCTTC.

The CDR3 sequence is CASSLGQAPNEKLFF. For the CDR3, the DNA is TGTGCCAGCAGCTTAGGACAGGCCCCTAATGAAAAACTGTTTTTT. V gene TRBV7-9 combines with J gene TRBJ1-4, with a weak D call TRBD1 (6 bases). This CDR3 has 15 residues. The germline CDR1 and CDR2 sequences are SEHNR and FQNEAQ (reference sequence). Trimming took off 1 base at V and 3 bases at J, with 9 bases between the two ends.

This clonotype has just a few counts. V and J are TRBV3-1 and TRBJ2-1; perhaps TRBD2 as D (5 bases). V lost 1 base to trimming and J lost 3 bases, with 10 bases between them. CDR1 is LGHDT, CDR2 YNNKEL, per germline (reference sequence). This CDR3 has 15 residues. The CDR3 sequence: CASSQVSGNYNEQFF. For the CDR3, the DNA is TGTGCCAGCAGCCAAGTAAGCGGCAACTACAATGAGCAGTTCTTC.

This clonotype was recorded a few times. The genes are TRBV4-3 and TRBJ2-1, with D unclear. Trimming shortened V by 4 bases and J by 4 bases, and 20 bases separated the two germline ends. The CDR3 sequence is 17 residues long. Germline loops: CDR1 LGHNA, CDR2 YSLEER. CDR3 in amino acids: CASSLAWAGSYYNEQFF. CDR3 sequence (DNA): TGCGCCAGCAGCCTCGCCTGGGCCGGATCCTATTACAATGAGCAGTTCTTC.